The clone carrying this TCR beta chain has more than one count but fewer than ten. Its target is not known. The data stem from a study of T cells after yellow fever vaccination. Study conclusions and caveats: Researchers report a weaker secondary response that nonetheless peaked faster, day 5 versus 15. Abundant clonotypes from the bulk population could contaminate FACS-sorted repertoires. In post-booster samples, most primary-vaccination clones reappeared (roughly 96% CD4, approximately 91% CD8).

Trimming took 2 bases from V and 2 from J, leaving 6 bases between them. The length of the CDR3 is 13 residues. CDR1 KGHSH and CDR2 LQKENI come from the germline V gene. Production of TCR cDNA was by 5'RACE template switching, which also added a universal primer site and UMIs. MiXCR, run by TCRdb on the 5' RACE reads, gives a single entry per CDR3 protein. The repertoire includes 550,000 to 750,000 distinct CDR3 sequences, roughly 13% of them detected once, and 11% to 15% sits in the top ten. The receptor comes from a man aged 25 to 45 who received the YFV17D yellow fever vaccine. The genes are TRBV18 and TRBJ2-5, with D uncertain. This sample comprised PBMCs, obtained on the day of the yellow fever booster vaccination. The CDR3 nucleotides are TGTGCCAGCTCACCAAGTATGCAAGAGACCCAGTACTTC. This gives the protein CASSPSMQETQYF.